These 27 T cell receptor beta chains came from one sample sequenced in a study of control samples from healthy donors and cancer patients. Measured with immunoSEQ multiplex PCR; TCRdb has only the in-frame clones, and not every one. The table lists some 130,000 clones, around nine tenths of them singletons. Sequencing input: blood. Receptor source: a man aged 35 to 55 in good health.

This clone appeared once. The chain links TRBV29-1 to TRBJ2-2; the D gene is possibly TRBD2 (6 bases). CDR3 length equals 14 residues. Germline V lookup: CDR1 SQVTM, CDR2 ANQGSEA. V was shortened by 7 bases and J by 4 bases, with 16 bases between the two germline ends. The CDR3: CSATGGPGTGELFF. The CDR3 DNA follows: TGCAGCGCCACAGGAGGGCCGGGCACCGGGGAGCTGTTTTTT.

The chain couples TRBV9 to TRBJ2-5; D remains ambiguous. Germline V lookup: CDR1 SGDLS, CDR2 YYNGEE. The V end was cut by 3 bases, the J end by 2 bases, with 11 bases between. CDR3 length equals 14 residues. The CDR3 DNA reads as TGTGCCAGCAGCGGACACAGATCTCAAGAGACCCAGTACTTC. It encodes CASSGHRSQETQYF.

The J gene is TRBJ1-3, the V gene TRBV11-2, with D unclear. The V end was cut by 1 base, the J end by 3 bases, with 10 bases between. Looked up from germline, CDR1 is SGHAT and CDR2 is FQNNGV. CDR3 length equals 15 residues. The CDR3: CASSLGGSFGNTIYF. The CDR3 nucleotides are TGTGCCAGCAGCTTAGGTGGGAGTTTTGGAAACACCATATATTTT. The variable domain in full, with the rest retrieved from reference TRBV11-2 and TRBJ1-3, is EAGVAQSPRYKIIEKRQSVAFWCNPISGHATLYWYQQILGQGPKLLIQFQNNGVVDDSQLPKDRFSAERLKGVDSTLKIQPAKLEDSAVYLCASSLGGSFGNTIYFGEGSWLTVV.

The sample holds many counts of this clone. The chain is built from TRBV28 and TRBJ1-1; D not certain. The V and J ends lost 7 bases and 2 bases respectively, with 11 bases between them. CDR3 size: 13 residues. The germline V gene has CDR1 MDHEN and CDR2 SYDVKM. CDR3 protein: CASKSVVNTEAFF. The CDR3 nucleotides are TGTGCCAGCAAGTCAGTCGTAAACACTGAAGCTTTCTTT.

This chain links TRBV7-8 with TRBJ1-2; TRBD1 agrees at 9 bases. The CDR3 contains 17 residues. Germline V gene data show CDR1 as SGHVS and CDR2 as FQNEAQ. Germline trimming cut 1 base from V and 5 bases from J; bases unmatched to any gene: 11. The CDR3 sequence: CASSLVPQAGTGYGYTF. CDR3 bases: TGTGCCAGCAGCTTAGTGCCTCAAGCCGGGACAGGGTATGGCTACACCTTC.

The chain recombines TRBV29-1 with TRBJ2-5; a possible D gene is TRBD2 (5 bases). Trimming shortened V by 7 bases and J by 5 bases, and 23 bases separated the two germline ends. The germline CDR1 and CDR2 sequences are SQVTM and ANQGSEA. This CDR3 is 15 amino acids long. The CDR3 DNA reads as TGCAGCGCCCTGGCCCGGAGGCAGCGAGGGGAGACCCAGTACTTC. Translating it yields CSALARRQRGETQYF.

Concerning this clone: A much larger clone is a single base away; this may be a read error. The chain is built from TRBV18 and TRBJ2-7, with D possibly TRBD1 on 5 matching bases. The germline CDR1 and CDR2 sequences are KGHSH and LQKENI. The CDR3 has 13 residues. V lost 6 bases, J lost 4 bases, and 13 bases lay in between. CDR3 loop: CASSRSGKYEQYF. The CDR3 coding sequence is TGTGCCAGCTCCCGCTCAGGGAAGTACGAGCAGTACTTC.

This rearrangement joins TRBV6-5 to TRBJ2-7; a weak D match, TRBD1 (5 bases). Germline-derived CDR1 and CDR2 are MNHEY and SVGAGI. This CDR3 has 13 residues. V was cut by 7 bases and J by 5 bases, with 15 bases left in between. The CDR3 nucleotides are TGTGCCAGCAATCCAGGGTGGAATGACGAGCAGTACTTC. Translation: CASNPGWNDEQYF.

This chain joins TRBV9 and TRBJ2-7, with D perhaps matching TRBD1 or TRBD2 (5 bases each). V was shortened by 1 base and J by 6 bases, with 14 bases between the two germline ends. Germline assignment: CDR1 SGDLS and CDR2 YYNGEE. The CDR3 totals 14 residues. The CDR3 protein is CASSVSLGAVEQYF. In nucleotides, the CDR3 is TGTGCCAGCAGCGTATCCCTCGGGGCGGTCGAGCAGTACTTC.

CDR3 sequence reads: CASSTLTPRISTDTQYF. CDR3 nucleotides: TGTGCCAGTAGTACACTTACGCCCCGGATTAGCACAGATACGCAGTATTTT. The chain recombines TRBV19 with TRBJ2-3; D is unresolved. V gave up 4 bases and J gave up 0 bases, with 17 bases separating them. The CDR3 is 17 amino acids. Germline loops: CDR1 LNHDA, CDR2 SQIVND (reference sequence).

This chain joins TRBV12-3 or TRBV12-4 and TRBJ1-2; D not resolved. This CDR3 region has 12 residues. The germline V and J ends were trimmed by 10 bases and 4 bases, with 13 bases remaining between them. The CDR3 bases are TGTGCCACCCAACAGCAGTCCTATGGCTACACCTTC. Translating it yields CATQQQSYGYTF.

This CDR3 reads CASSQAGTRLGTQYF. The CDR3 coding sequence is TGTGCCAGCAGCCAAGCCGGGACTAGACTGGGTACGCAGTATTTT. This rearrangement joins TRBV4-2 to TRBJ2-3; 8 nucleotides match TRBD2. The CDR3 is 15 residues long. From germline, CDR1 is LGHNA and CDR2 YNFKEQ. V trimming: 1 base; J trimming: 8 bases; junction bases outside the gene matches: 8.

This clone has more than one count but fewer than ten. The chain uses TRBV3-1 (or the pseudogene TRBV3-2) and TRBJ1-6; the match to TRBD1 covers 8 bases. The germline V gene has CDR1 LGHDT and CDR2 YNNKEL (reference sequence). The junction had 8 bases not matched to a gene; V was cut back by 4 bases and J by 6 bases. The CDR3 is made up of 16 amino acids. Written as DNA, the CDR3 is TGTGCCAGCAGCCGAAAGTGGCAGGGGGCTAATTCACCCCTCCACTTT. Translating gives CASSRKWQGANSPLHF.

The gene calls are TRBV3-1 (or the pseudogene TRBV3-2) and TRBJ2-7; the match to TRBD2 covers 12 bases. The CDR3 consists of 14 residues. Germline lookup yields CDR1 LGHDT and CDR2 YNNKEL (reference sequence). With V trimmed by 6 bases and J by 6 bases, 6 bases remained unmatched. The CDR3 spells CASSLLAGGFEQYF. Written as DNA, the CDR3 is TGTGCCAGCAGTCTTCTAGCGGGGGGGTTCGAGCAGTACTTC.

This clone was observed once. The chain recombines TRBV7-3 with TRBJ2-5, with TRBD2 identical over 9 bases. There are 15 residues in the CDR3. Trimming removed 1 base from V and 5 bases from J; junction bases left unmatched: 5. Germline V gene data show CDR1 as SGHTA and CDR2 as FQGTGA. CDR3 amino acids: CASSLSGGASETQYF. The DNA of the CDR3 is TGTGCCAGCAGCTTAAGCGGGGGGGCCAGCGAGACCCAGTACTTC.

The chain uses TRBV5-1 and TRBJ1-2; tentative D call: TRBD1 (5 bases). This CDR3 contains 14 residues. The ends were cut back, 4 bases at V and 8 bases at J, with 18 bases in the middle. Looked up from germline, CDR1 is SGHRS and CDR2 is YFSETQ. The CDR3 region has the DNA TGCGCCAGCAGCCCAGGATCTGGGGCGGAGGGCTACACCTTC. As protein: CASSPGSGAEGYTF.

V is TRBV30 and J is TRBJ1-2; 7 bases line up with TRBD1. The J segment lost 4 bases and the V segment lost 2 bases, leaving 7 bases of the junction unmatched. This CDR3 contains 14 residues. CDR1 and CDR2 (germline): GTSNPN, SVGIG (reference sequence). CDR3 protein: CAWSNDRVVYGYTF. The CDR3 nucleotides read TGTGCCTGGAGTAATGACAGGGTAGTCTATGGCTACACCTTC. The full variable domain, in which reference TRBV30 and TRBJ1-2 provide the parts outside the CDR3, is SQTIHQWPATLVQPVGSPLSLECTVEGTSNPNLYWYRQAAGRGLQLLFYSVGIGQISSEVPQNLSASRPQDRQFILSSKKLLLSDSGFYLCAWSNDRVVYGYTFGSGTRLTVV.

In its sample, this clone was seen once. The chain uses TRBV11-1 and TRBJ1-6; 8 bases are a match to TRBD1. Losses at the gene ends were 0 bases for V and 17 bases for J; bases not matched to a gene: 3. Germline V gene lookup returns CDR1 SGHAT and CDR2 FQDESV (reference sequence). This CDR3 comprises 12 residues. The CDR3 region has the DNA TGTGCCAGCAGCTTAGCTCAGGGGGCGATCCACTTT. Its translation: CASSLAQGAIHF.

The rearrangement joins TRBV2 to TRBJ2-2; D may be TRBD1 (6 bases). From germline, CDR1 is SNHLY and CDR2 FYNNEI. Trimming removed 3 bases at V and 0 bases at J, with 11 bases between. The CDR3 is made up of 16 amino acids. The CDR3, as DNA: TGTGCCAGCAGTGAGAGGAAGGGGGCGAACACCGGGGAGCTGTTTTTT. It codes for CASSERKGANTGELFF. Supplemented by reference TRBV2 and TRBJ2-2, the full variable domain reads EPEVTQTPSHQVTQMGQEVILRCVPISNHLYFYWYRQILGQKVEFLVSFYNNEISEKSEIFDDQFSVERPDGSNFTLKIRSTKLEDSAMYFCASSERKGANTGELFFGEGSRLTVL.

The chain uses TRBV3-1 (or the pseudogene TRBV3-2) and TRBJ2-1, with TRBD2 identical over 7 bases. With 1 base clipped from V and 6 bases from J, the junction kept 12 bases outside the gene matches. The V gene's germline CDR1 is LGHDT and CDR2 YNNKEL (reference sequence). The CDR3 is 17 amino acids. CDR3 residues: CASSQAVNGGFFNEQFF. In DNA, the CDR3 is TGTGCCAGCAGCCAAGCCGTGAACGGGGGGTTTTTCAATGAGCAGTTCTTC.

This clone showed up just once. The V call is TRBV12-5, the J call TRBJ2-3; 7 bases are a match to TRBD1. Unmatched junction bases numbered 3, after V lost 2 bases and J lost 4 bases. This CDR3 is 14 amino acids long. Germline-derived CDR1 and CDR2 are LGHNT and FRNRAP. The CDR3 here is CASGLYRGADTQYF. CDR3 sequence (DNA): TGTGCTAGTGGTTTGTACAGGGGAGCAGATACGCAGTATTTT.

The gene calls are TRBV7-2 and TRBJ2-7, with D unclear. V was cut by 3 bases and J by 2 bases, with 14 bases left in between. CDR3 size: 15 residues. Germline V CDR1 and CDR2: SGHTA, FQGNSA. The CDR3 DNA follows: TGTGCCAGCAGCTTTGACGCCAACCCGACCTACGAGCAGTACTTC. Protein: CASSFDANPTYEQYF.

The rearrangement links TRBV7-8 to TRBJ2-3; D possibly corresponds to TRBD2 (5 bases). The CDR3 runs to 12 residues. CDR1 and CDR2 from the germline V gene are SGHVS and FQNEAQ. Trimming took off 5 bases at V and 14 bases at J, with 17 bases between the two ends. The CDR3 protein is CASSPRERRGYF. In DNA, the CDR3 is TGTGCCAGCAGCCCTAGGGAGCGGCGCGGGTATTTT.

This chain connects TRBV7-8 to TRBJ1-5, with D possibly matching TRBD1 (6 bases). Trimming removed 4 bases at V and 2 bases at J, with 12 bases between. The germline V gene has CDR1 SGHVS and CDR2 FQNEAQ. This CDR3 is built from 15 residues. The CDR3 nucleotides read TGTGCCAGCAGCTCCACAGGGATTCGCAATCAGCCCCAGCATTTT. This gives the protein CASSSTGIRNQPQHF.

The rearrangement joins TRBV5-1 to TRBJ2-3; TRBD1 agrees at 10 bases. After removal of 2 bases from V and 1 base from J, the junction contained 1 base not matched to a gene. This CDR3 is built from 15 residues. Looked up from germline, CDR1 is SGHRS and CDR2 is YFSETQ. In nucleotides, the CDR3 is TGCGCCAGCAGCTTAGGGACAGGGGGCACAGATACGCAGTATTTT. Residues: CASSLGTGGTDTQYF.

The rearrangement joins TRBV7-8 to TRBJ1-2; perhaps TRBD1 as D (5 bases). CDR3 length: 16 residues. Germline values: CDR1 SGHVS, CDR2 FQNEAQ. V lost 2 bases and J lost 2, with 15 bases in between. CDR3 coding DNA: TGTGCCAGCAGCTTAAAGTCAGGGACTACAAACTATGGCTACACCTTC. It translates to CASSLKSGTTNYGYTF.

The rearrangement links TRBV18 to TRBJ1-1; no firm D call. Germline-derived CDR1 and CDR2 are KGHSH and LQKENI. The CDR3 spans 13 residues. Trimming removed 1 base at V and 3 bases at J, with 6 bases between. This CDR3 is CASSPLPDTEAFF. The CDR3 DNA is TGTGCCAGCTCACCACTTCCAGACACTGAAGCTTTCTTT.